This T cell receptor (beta chain) derives from a study of T cells after yellow fever vaccination. TCRdb independently ran MiXCR on the 5' RACE reads; one entry per CDR3 protein. This sample carries around 120,000 distinct CDR3 sequences, around 6.7% of them seen once, and the ten largest clones take approximately 2.7%. The ends were cut back, 4 bases at V and 3 bases at J, with 6 bases in the middle. The CDR3 spans 12 residues. Germline V CDR1 and CDR2: MNHNY, SVGAGI (reference sequence). V usage is TRBV6-6 and J usage is TRBJ2-5; a weak D match, TRBD2 (5 bases). Sequenced material: CD4+ T cells sorted from PBMCs, taken roughly 46 days after the first yellow fever vaccination. This TCR was sampled from a man aged 18-30 years who received the YFV17D yellow fever vaccine. This CDR3 reads CASSSGKETQYF. CDR3 DNA: TGTGCCAGCAGTTCCGGGAAAGAGACCCAGTACTTC.